This T cell receptor (beta chain) was profiled in a study of early T cells in non-severe SARS-CoV-2 infection. The CDR3 covers 14 residues. The ends were cut back, 4 bases at V and 4 bases at J, with 12 bases in the middle. Germline CDR1 reads SEHNR; CDR2 reads FQNEAQ (reference sequence). Notes on the study in general: Private and CD4 specificities were missed by VDJdb matching, which favored anti-spike CD8 responses.

TCRdb re-analysed the 5' RACE reads in MiXCR, keeping a single row per CDR3 protein. The sample consists of around 50,000 distinct CDR3 sequences, about 9.2% of them appearing once. This clonotype was counted at least ten times. Its antigen is currently unknown. The chain links TRBV7-9 to TRBJ2-3; D ambiguous. This clonotype originated in an adult who was a healthcare worker with PCR-confirmed SARS-CoV-2 infection or an uninfected control (not recorded which). The sequencing input was whole blood. CDR3 sequence: CASSSRSSSDTQYF. CDR3 nucleotides: TGTGCCAGCAGCTCCCGGAGTAGCTCAGATACGCAGTATTTT.